This T cell receptor beta chain appears in the sequencing data of a study of T cells in Graves' hyperthyroidism and ophthalmopathy. The table lists this clonotype with many counts. Its antigen remains unknown. The study's findings and limits: Most thyroid-expanded clonotypes above 0.001 were also found in blood. In the analysis, a 13 V-J model separated ophthalmopathy from stable hyperthyroidism. Ophthalmopathy, as predicted by the model, came a median 6.5 months after the prediction.

Regions amplified from RNA transcripts were the TCR beta CDR3 regions. TCR CDR3 underwent first-round RT-PCR with the HTBI primer set. MiXCR, run by TCRdb on the multiplex PCR reads, gives a single entry per CDR3 protein. The sample records about 640,000 distinct CDR3 sequences, roughly 15% being singletons. PBMCs were derived from around 10 ml fresh peripheral blood. Deletions cut 3 bases from V and 1 base from J, with 12 bases between. The germline CDR1 and CDR2 sequences are MDHEN and SYDVKM. This CDR3 is 15 amino acids long. The sequence derives from a woman aged 50 to 65 with Graves' ophthalmopathy. Sequencing used blood. The rearrangement links TRBV28 to TRBJ1-1; D is unresolved. CDR3 nucleotides: TGTGCCAGCAGTTTTGGGCAGGTCAAGAACACTGAAGCTTTCTTT. Translating it yields CASSFGQVKNTEAFF. The complete variable domain, with remaining parts taken from reference TRBV28 and TRBJ1-1, reads DVKVTQSSRYLVKRTGEKVFLECVQDMDHENMFWYRQDPGLGLRLIYFSYDVKMKEKGDIPEGYSVSREKKERFSLILESASTNQTSMYLCASSFGQVKNTEAFFGQGTRLTVV.